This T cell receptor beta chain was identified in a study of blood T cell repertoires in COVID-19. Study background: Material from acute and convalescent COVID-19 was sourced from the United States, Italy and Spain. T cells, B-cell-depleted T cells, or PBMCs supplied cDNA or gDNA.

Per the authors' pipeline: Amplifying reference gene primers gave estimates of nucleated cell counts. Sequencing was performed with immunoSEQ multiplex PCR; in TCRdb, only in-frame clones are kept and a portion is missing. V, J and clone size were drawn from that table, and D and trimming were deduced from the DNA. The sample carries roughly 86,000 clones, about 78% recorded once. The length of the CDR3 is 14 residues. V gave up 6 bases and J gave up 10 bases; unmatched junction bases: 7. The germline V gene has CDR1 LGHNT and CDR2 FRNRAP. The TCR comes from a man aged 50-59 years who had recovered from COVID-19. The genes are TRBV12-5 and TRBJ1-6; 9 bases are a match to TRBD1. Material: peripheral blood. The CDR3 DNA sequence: TGTGCTAGTGGAGCGGGGACAGGGTACTCACCCCTCCACTTT. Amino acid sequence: CASGAGTGYSPLHF.